The 13 T cell receptor beta chains presented below share a single source sample, sequenced in a study of blood T cell repertoires in COVID-19. Produced via immunoSEQ multiplex PCR; TCRdb's table is partial and in-frame only. The sample shows around 130,000 clones, more than 70% of them seen only once. Sequences were obtained from peripheral blood. These TCRs come from a human donor in a cohort sampled during active COVID-19.

The rearrangement joins TRBV13 to TRBJ2-1, with D hard to call. Trimming took off 0 bases at V and 0 bases at J, with 12 bases between the two ends. Germline V lookup: CDR1 PRHDT, CDR2 FYEKMQ (reference sequence). The CDR3 has 17 amino acids. CDR3 nucleotides: TGTGCCAGCAGCTTAGGATTCGGGTCATCCTCCTACAATGAGCAGTTCTTC. This translates into CASSLGFGSSSYNEQFF.

The chain is built from TRBV6-5 and TRBJ1-5; no firm D call. Germline V CDR1 and CDR2: MNHEY, SVGAGI. The V end was cut by 6 bases, the J end by 5 bases, with 11 bases between. This CDR3 has 13 residues. The CDR3 nucleotides read TGTGCCAGCAGGGGCAGCTTAGATCAGCCCCAGCATTTT. Translating it yields CASRGSLDQPQHF.

This clone was counted once. This chain connects TRBV7-9 to TRBJ2-7, with D possibly matching TRBD1 (5 bases). There are 12 residues in the CDR3. CDR1 and CDR2 from the germline V gene are SEHNR and FQNEAQ (reference sequence). V was trimmed by 5 bases and J by 4 bases, leaving 9 bases between them. CDR3 bases: TGTGCCAGCAGCCTGGACACGTACGAGCAGTACTTC. Encoded protein: CASSLDTYEQYF.

This rearrangement joins TRBV2 to TRBJ2-3; 14 bases are a match to TRBD2. CDR1 is SNHLY and CDR2 is FYNNEI in the germline V gene. The length of the CDR3 is 16 residues. Losses at the gene ends were 4 bases for V and 4 bases for J; bases not matched to a gene: 4. The CDR3 DNA reads as TGTGCCAGCAGTGGGACTAGCGGGGGGTTGGCAGATACGCAGTATTTT. This gives the protein CASSGTSGGLADTQYF.

The V call is TRBV2, the J call TRBJ2-2, with 11 bases identical to TRBD2. The CDR3 spans 16 residues. Germline CDR1 SNHLY, CDR2 FYNNEI. V shed 4 bases and J 4 bases; nucleotides not matched to a gene: 5. The CDR3: CASSVALAGGTGELFF. CDR3 nucleotide sequence: TGTGCCAGCAGTGTGGCGCTAGCGGGAGGCACCGGGGAGCTGTTTTTT.

This chain links TRBV11-3 with TRBJ2-1; D is perhaps TRBD1 (6 bases). The CDR3 totals 15 residues. From germline, CDR1 is SGHNT and CDR2 YENEEA. V dropped 1 base and J dropped 6 bases, with 13 bases sitting between them. The CDR3 protein is CASSLGTRDTNEQFF. The CDR3 nucleotides read TGTGCCAGCAGCTTAGGTACCCGGGACACCAATGAGCAGTTCTTC.

V and J are TRBV30 and TRBJ1-1, with a tentative D call TRBD1 (6 bases). CDR1 is GTSNPN, CDR2 SVGIG, per germline (reference sequence). The ends were cut back, 0 bases at V and 6 bases at J, with 11 bases in the middle. The CDR3 spans 13 residues. This CDR3 is CAWSVQQGAEAFF. The CDR3 nucleotides read TGTGCCTGGAGTGTACAACAGGGTGCTGAAGCTTTCTTT.

The rearrangement links TRBV10-3 to TRBJ1-2; D is unresolved. With 2 bases removed from V and 0 bases from J, the gap between germline ends came to 4 bases. In germline, CDR1 is ENHRY, CDR2 SYGVKD. The CDR3 runs 13 residues. CDR3 residues: CAISERSNYGYTF. Written as DNA, the CDR3 is TGTGCCATCAGTGAGCGGTCTAACTATGGCTACACCTTC.

This chain connects TRBV6-4 to TRBJ1-2, with D perhaps matching TRBD1 (5 bases). The CDR3 length is 17 residues. Germline V gene data show CDR1 as MRHNA and CDR2 as SNTAGT. Trimming cost V 4 bases and J 6 bases, with 24 bases left between them. The CDR3 sequence is CASSALFDRTLQDGYTF. The CDR3 DNA reads as TGTGCCAGCAGTGCCCTCTTTGACAGAACCCTACAAGATGGCTACACCTTC.

V usage is TRBV7-2 and J usage is TRBJ2-1; D possibly corresponds to TRBD1 (5 bases). This CDR3 region has 14 residues. Germline CDR1 SGHTA, CDR2 FQGNSA. V was pared by 5 bases and J by 4 bases, with 12 bases between. The CDR3 spells CASSPWGEYNEQFF. The CDR3 bases are TGTGCCAGCAGCCCCTGGGGCGAGTACAATGAGCAGTTCTTC.

This rearrangement joins TRBV6-5 to TRBJ2-7, with 9 bases identical to TRBD1. Unmatched junction bases numbered 11, after V lost 5 bases and J lost 6 bases. CDR1 MNHEY and CDR2 SVGAGI come from the germline V gene. This CDR3 is built from 15 residues. This CDR3 reads CASSLTWDRVGEQYF. In DNA form, the CDR3 reads TGTGCCAGCAGTCTAACGTGGGACAGGGTGGGCGAGCAGTACTTC.

The chain links TRBV14 to TRBJ1-4; 7 bases are shared with TRBD1. CDR3 length equals 15 residues. V lost 4 bases, J lost 8 bases, and 10 bases stayed unmatched. Germline V gene data show CDR1 as SGHDN and CDR2 as FVKESK. CDR3 sequence (DNA): TGTGCCAGCAGCCTAAGACAGGGCATGGAGGAAAAACTGTTTTTT. Translated: CASSLRQGMEEKLFF.

This clone was seen repeatedly, ten times or more. The chain uses TRBV6-5 and TRBJ1-2; D remains ambiguous. In germline, CDR1 is MNHEY, CDR2 SVGAGI. This CDR3 is built from 11 residues. Trimming took 8 bases from V and 2 from J, leaving 6 bases between them. CDR3 sequence (DNA): TGTGCCAGCGGCGGAAACTATGGCTACACCTTC. This sequence encodes CASGGNYGYTF.